The present entry profiles one T cell receptor (beta chain) with its context. Germline CDR1 reads SGHTA; CDR2 reads FQGNSA. After removal of 5 bases from V and 7 bases from J, the junction contained 8 bases not matched to a gene. The length of the CDR3 is 14 residues. This entry belongs to a study of blood T cell repertoires in COVID-19. Per the original methods: Nucleated cell counts were estimated from reference gene primer amplification. TCRdb's copy holds only in-frame clones and misses some; the assay was immunoSEQ multiplex PCR. The V and J calls and clone size were taken over from that table, and D and trimming were inferred from the DNA. Of around 240,000 clones listed, around 83% were seen once; the top ten hold less than 7.5%.

Specimen: peripheral blood. This TCR derives from a woman between 50 and 59 years old with acute or convalescent COVID-19. The V gene is TRBV7-2, the J gene TRBJ1-5, with 7 bases matching TRBD1. CDR3 protein: CASSARQGWQPQHF. For the CDR3, the DNA is TGTGCCAGCAGCGCTAGACAGGGCTGGCAGCCCCAGCATTTT. Full variable domain (remainder filled in from reference TRBV7-2 and TRBJ1-5): GAGVSQSPSNKVTEKGKDVELRCDPISGHTALYWYRQSLGQGLEFLIYFQGNSAPDKSGLPSDRFSAERTGGSVSTLTIQRTQQEDSAVYLCASSARQGWQPQHFGDGTRLSIL.